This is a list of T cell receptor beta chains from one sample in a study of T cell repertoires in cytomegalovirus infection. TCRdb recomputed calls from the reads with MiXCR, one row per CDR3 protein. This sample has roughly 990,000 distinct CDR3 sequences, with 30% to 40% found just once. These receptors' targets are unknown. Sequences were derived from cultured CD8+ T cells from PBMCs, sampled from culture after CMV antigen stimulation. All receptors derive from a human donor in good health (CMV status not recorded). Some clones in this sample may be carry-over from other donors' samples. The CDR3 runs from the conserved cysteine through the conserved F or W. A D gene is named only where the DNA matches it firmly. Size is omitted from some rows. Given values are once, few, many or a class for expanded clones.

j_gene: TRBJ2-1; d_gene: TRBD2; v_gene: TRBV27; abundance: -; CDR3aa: CASSSLAGPLNNEQFF; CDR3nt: TGTGCCAGCAGTTCATTAGCGGGACCGCTTAACAATGAGCAGTTCTTC
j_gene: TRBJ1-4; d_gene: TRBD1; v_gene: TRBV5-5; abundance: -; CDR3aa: CASSRATQGEKLFF; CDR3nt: TGTGCCAGCAGCCGGGCCACACAGGGGGAAAAACTGTTTTTT
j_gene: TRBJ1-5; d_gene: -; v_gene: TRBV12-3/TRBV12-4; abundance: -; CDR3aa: CASSYTSDQPQHF; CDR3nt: TGTGCCAGCAGTTATACCTCCGATCAGCCCCAGCATTTT
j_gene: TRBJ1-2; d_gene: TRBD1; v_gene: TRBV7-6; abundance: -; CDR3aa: CASSFSDRLYGYTF; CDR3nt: TGTGCCAGCAGCTTTTCGGACAGGCTATATGGCTACACCTTC
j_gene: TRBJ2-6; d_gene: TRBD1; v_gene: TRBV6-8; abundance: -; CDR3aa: CASRPTGPVPSGANVLTF; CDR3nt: TGTGCCAGCAGGCCGACAGGGCCGGTCCCCTCTGGGGCCAACGTCCTGACTTTC
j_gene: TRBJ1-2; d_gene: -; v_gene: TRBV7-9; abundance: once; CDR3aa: CAAPGPGTSNYGYTF; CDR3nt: TGTGCCGCGCCAGGGCCGGGAACTTCTAACTATGGCTACACCTTC
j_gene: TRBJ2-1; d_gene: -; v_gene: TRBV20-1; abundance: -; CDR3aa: CSAPDREHLYNEQFF; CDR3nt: TGCAGTGCCCCGGATAGAGAACACCTTTACAATGAGCAGTTCTTC
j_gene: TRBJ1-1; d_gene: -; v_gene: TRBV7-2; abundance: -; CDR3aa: CASSLVLVARTEAFF; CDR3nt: TGTGCCAGCAGCTTAGTCTTGGTCGCACGAACTGAAGCTTTCTTT
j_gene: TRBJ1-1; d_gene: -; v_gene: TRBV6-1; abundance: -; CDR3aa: CASSVEGVMNTEAFF; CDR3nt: TGTGCCAGCAGTGTTGAGGGGGTCATGAACACTGAAGCTTTCTTT
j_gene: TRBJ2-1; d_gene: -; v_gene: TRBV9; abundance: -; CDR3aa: CASSVGMGTYNEQFF; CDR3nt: TGTGCCAGCAGCGTAGGGATGGGGACGTACAATGAGCAGTTCTTC
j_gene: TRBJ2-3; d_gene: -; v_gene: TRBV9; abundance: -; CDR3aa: CASSDLGRLHTDTQYF; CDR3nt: TGTGCCAGCAGCGATCTAGGACGTTTGCACACAGATACGCAGTATTTT
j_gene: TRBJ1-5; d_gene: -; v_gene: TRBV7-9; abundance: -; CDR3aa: CASSLGDDRNQPQHF; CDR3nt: TGTGCCAGCAGCTTAGGGGACGACAGAAATCAGCCCCAGCATTTT
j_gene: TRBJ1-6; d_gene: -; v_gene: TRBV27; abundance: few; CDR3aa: CASGGGLSSYNSPLHF; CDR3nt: TGTGCCAGTGGTGGGGGATTAAGCTCCTATAATTCACCCCTCCACTTT
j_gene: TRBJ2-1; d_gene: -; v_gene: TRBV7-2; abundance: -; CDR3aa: CASSLPRDMVSEQFF; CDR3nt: TGTGCCAGCAGCTTACCCCGGGACATGGTTAGTGAGCAGTTCTTC
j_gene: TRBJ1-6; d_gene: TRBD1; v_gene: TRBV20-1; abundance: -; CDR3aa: CSARDLAGQANSPLHF; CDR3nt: TGCAGTGCTAGAGATCTTGCGGGACAGGCAAATTCACCCCTCCACTTT
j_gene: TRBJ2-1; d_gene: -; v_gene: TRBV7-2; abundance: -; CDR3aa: CASSSRDFPGWDEQFF; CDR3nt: TGTGCCAGCAGCTCCCGGGACTTCCCCGGGTGGGATGAGCAGTTCTTC
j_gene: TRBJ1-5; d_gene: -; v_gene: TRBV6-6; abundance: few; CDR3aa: CASSPQFDSAGQPQHF; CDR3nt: TGTGCCAGCAGTCCTCAGTTCGACTCCGCCGGCCAGCCCCAGCATTTT
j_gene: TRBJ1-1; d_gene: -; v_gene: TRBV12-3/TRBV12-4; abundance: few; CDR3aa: CASSLSVGNTEAFF; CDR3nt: TGTGCCAGCAGTTTATCCGTAGGGAACACTGAAGCTTTCTTT